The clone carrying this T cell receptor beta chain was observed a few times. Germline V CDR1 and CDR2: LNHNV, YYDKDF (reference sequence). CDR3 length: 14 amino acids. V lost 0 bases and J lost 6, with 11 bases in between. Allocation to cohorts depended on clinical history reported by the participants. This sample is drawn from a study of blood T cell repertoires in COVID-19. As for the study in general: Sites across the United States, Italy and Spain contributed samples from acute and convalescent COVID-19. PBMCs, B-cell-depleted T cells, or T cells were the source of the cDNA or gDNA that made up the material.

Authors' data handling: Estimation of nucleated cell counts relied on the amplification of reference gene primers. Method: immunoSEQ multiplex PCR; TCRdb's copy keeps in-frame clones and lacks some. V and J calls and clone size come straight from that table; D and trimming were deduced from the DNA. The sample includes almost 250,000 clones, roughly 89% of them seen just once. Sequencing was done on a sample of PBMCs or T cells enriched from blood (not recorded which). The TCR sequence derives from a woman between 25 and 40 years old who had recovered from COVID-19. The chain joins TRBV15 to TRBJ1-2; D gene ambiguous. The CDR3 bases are TGTGCCACCAGCAGAGAGTGGGCCTTAGATGGCTACACCTTC. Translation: CATSREWALDGYTF. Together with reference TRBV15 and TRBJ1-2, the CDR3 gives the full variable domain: DAMVIQNPRYQVTQFGKPVTLSCSQTLNHNVMYWYQQKSSQAPKLLFHYYDKDFNNEADTPDNFQSRRPNTSFCFLDIRSPGLGDTAMYLCATSREWALDGYTFGSGTRLTVV.